A single sample gave rise to the 10 T cell receptor beta chains below, sequenced in a study of T cells in Graves' hyperthyroidism and ophthalmopathy. TCR beta CDR3 regions were amplified from RNA. With the HTBI primer set, the TCR CDR3 went through a first round of RT-PCR. TCRdb independently ran MiXCR on the multiplex PCR reads; one entry per CDR3 protein. The repertoire includes 450,000 to 600,000 distinct CDR3 sequences, 15% to 20% of them detected once, and roughly 47% sits in the top ten. The specimen sequenced was blood. Receptor source: a man in his forties with Graves' ophthalmopathy.

The genes are TRBV18 and TRBJ2-2; D unresolved. The germline V and J ends were trimmed by 3 bases and 1 base, with 9 bases remaining between them. The CDR3 is 15 residues long. CDR1 is KGHSH, CDR2 LQKENI, per germline. The CDR3 sequence is CASSPGPENTGELFF. The CDR3 bases are TGTGCCAGCTCACCCGGACCGGAGAACACCGGGGAGCTGTTTTTT.

This clonotype was recorded at least ten times. V and J are TRBV20-1 and TRBJ2-3; D gene uncertain. The CDR3 extends over 11 amino acids. The germline CDR1 and CDR2 sequences are DFQATT and SNEGSKA (reference sequence). Trimming left V 2 bases short and J 5 bases short, with 5 bases between. The CDR3 is CSARLLDTQYF. CDR3 DNA: TGCAGTGCTAGACTTCTAGATACGCAGTATTTT.

This clonotype has more than one count but fewer than ten. The V call is TRBV2, the J call TRBJ2-5; D remains ambiguous. Trimming took 5 bases from V and 5 from J, leaving 12 bases between them. Germline CDR1 is SNHLY and CDR2 is FYNNEI. The CDR3 totals 13 residues. In DNA form, the CDR3 reads TGTGCCAGCAGTTCCCCCGGGTGGGAGACCCAGTACTTC. Translation: CASSSPGWETQYF.

This clonotype was counted ten times or more. This rearrangement joins TRBV9 to TRBJ2-7, with D perhaps matching TRBD2 (6 bases). The V end lost 0 bases, the J end lost 0 bases, and 7 bases lay between the germline ends. The CDR3 totals 14 residues. Germline CDR1 reads SGDLS; CDR2 reads YYNGEE. CDR3 bases: TGTGCCAGCAGCGTAGACGGGGGCTCCTACGAGCAGTACTTC. Its translation is CASSVDGGSYEQYF.

At least ten counts were recorded for this clonotype. The DNA of the CDR3 is TGTGCCAGCAGCGCCCTGGGGGTGGAGACCCAGTACTTC. As protein: CASSALGVETQYF. The J gene is TRBJ2-5, the V gene TRBV27, with D possibly called TRBD1 or TRBD2 (5 bases each). The V end lost 6 bases, the J end lost 5 bases, and 13 bases lay between the germline ends. The CDR3 loop spans 13 amino acids. The germline V gene encodes CDR1 MNHEY and CDR2 SMNVEV (reference sequence).

Turning to this clonotype: At one end the junction does not follow the germline gene, possibly because of a read error. The rearrangement joins TRBV7-9 to TRBJ2-7; D unresolved. CDR1 and CDR2 from the germline V gene are SEHNR and FQNEAQ (reference sequence). CDR3 length: 15 amino acids. CDR3 loop: CASRPQPSTGYEQYF. For the CDR3, the DNA is TGTGCCAGCAGACCTCAGCCGAGCACGGGTTACGAGCAATACTTC.

This clonotype was picked up a small number of times. J is TRBJ2-2 and V is TRBV12-3 or TRBV12-4; D unresolved. CDR3 length: 15 residues. V gave up 6 bases and J gave up 4 bases, with 15 bases separating them. Here the CDR3 DNA reads TGTGCCAGCAGAAGGAGAGTGCGGTTCACCGGGGAGCTGTTTTTT. Translated, it gives CASRRRVRFTGELFF.

This clonotype showed up many times. The V gene is TRBV27, the J gene TRBJ1-2; 7 bases are shared with TRBD1. V was pared by 5 bases and J by 4 bases, with 10 bases of the junction left unmatched. The CDR3 consists of 15 residues. In germline, CDR1 is MNHEY, CDR2 SMNVEV (reference sequence). The CDR3 reads CASSPQGGYSYGYTF. The CDR3, as DNA: TGTGCCAGCAGTCCTCAGGGGGGTTATAGCTATGGCTACACCTTC.

This clonotype showed up many times. The CDR3 protein is CASSVDTKPSEQYF. The CDR3 coding sequence is TGTGCCAGCAGCGTGGACACTAAGCCTAGCGAGCAGTACTTC. The chain joins TRBV5-6 to TRBJ2-7, with D possibly TRBD1 on 5 matching bases. CDR3 length: 14 amino acids. V shed 4 bases and J shed 6 bases, with 17 bases lying between them. Germline V gives CDR1 SGHDT, CDR2 YYEEEE. The full variable domain, its missing parts supplied by reference TRBV5-6 and TRBJ2-7, is DAGVTQSPTHLIKTRGQQVTLRCSPKSGHDTVSWYQQALGQGPQFIFQYYEEEERQRGNFPDRFSGHQFPNYSSELNVNALLLGDSALYLCASSVDTKPSEQYFGPGTRLTVT.

This clonotype was found a few times. The chain has TRBV5-1 and TRBJ2-3; D assignment may be TRBD1 or TRBD2 (5 bases each). The CDR3 is 14 residues long. The germline V gene encodes CDR1 SGHRS and CDR2 YFSETQ. V dropped 5 bases and J dropped 3 bases, with 13 bases sitting between them. The CDR3 region has the DNA TGCGCCAGCAGTAACGGGGACCCTACAGATACGCAGTATTTT. Translating it yields CASSNGDPTDTQYF.